This T cell receptor beta chain comes out of a study of OX40 agonist ivuxolimab in advanced cancers. Study background: A mean age of around 60 years, range about 23 to 80, was recorded, and under 85% were male. Three patients responded partially, comprising one with hepatocellular carcinoma and two with cutaneous melanoma.

Libraries were prepared by immunoSEQ multiplex PCR; TCRdb keeps only in-frame clonotypes and omits some of them. The sample shows approximately 80,000 clones, about 95% of them seen only once. Blood got drawn at baseline, again on cycle 4 day 1, and then on cycle 7 day 1. Germline CDR1 is SGHTS and CDR2 is YDEGEE. V dropped 0 bases and J dropped 9; count of bases not matched to a gene: 10. This CDR3 spans 16 amino acids. The sequence derives from an adult with an advanced solid tumor such as melanoma, head and neck, liver or kidney cancer. The chain is built from TRBV5-8 and TRBJ1-5; 9 nucleotides align to TRBD1. The source material was CD4+ or CD8+ T cells sorted from blood, sampled in a trial of the OX40 agonist ivuxolimab. Here the CDR3 reads CASSLEYLGTGLPQHF. CDR3 nucleotide sequence: TGTGCCAGCAGCTTGGAGTATCTGGGGACAGGGTTGCCCCAGCATTTT.